Presented here are 3 T cell receptor beta chains from one specimen sequenced in a study of OX40 agonist ivuxolimab in advanced cancers. Profiled with immunoSEQ multiplex PCR; TCRdb holds only in-frame clones, not every one. The sample lists 50,000 to 65,000 clones; around 91% were seen once. The input for sequencing was CD4+ or CD8+ T cells sorted from blood, taken in a trial of the OX40 agonist ivuxolimab. These receptor sequences come from an adult with an advanced solid tumor such as melanoma, head and neck, liver or kidney cancer.

This rearrangement joins TRBV28 to TRBJ2-2; 7 bases line up with TRBD1. From germline, CDR1 is MDHEN and CDR2 SYDVKM. This CDR3 contains 17 residues. The V segment lost 2 bases and the J segment 0 bases; nucleotides outside the gene matches: 6. Here the CDR3 DNA reads TGTGCCAGCAGTTTAGAAGCCGGGACAGCGAACACCGGGGAGCTGTTTTTT. Amino acid sequence: CASSLEAGTANTGELFF.

V is TRBV4-3 and J is TRBJ2-7; 7 positions match TRBD1. Germline lookup yields CDR1 LGHNA and CDR2 YSLEER. With V trimmed by 4 bases and J by 2 bases, 5 bases remained unmatched. The length of the CDR3 is 14 residues. This CDR3 reads CASSPGTETYEQYF. Here the CDR3 DNA reads TGCGCCAGCAGCCCCGGGACAGAGACCTACGAGCAGTACTTC.

This clone showed up just a few times. This specimen includes other DNA sequences encoding the same CDR3. The chain carries TRBV5-1 and TRBJ2-4; D not resolved. Per the germline V gene, CDR1 is SGHRS and CDR2 is YFSETQ. This CDR3 is 14 amino acids long. Deletions cut 1 base from V and 0 bases from J, with 5 bases between. CDR3 in amino acids: CASSLTLAKNIQYF. DNA of the CDR3: TGCGCCAGCAGCTTGACCCTAGCCAAAAACATTCAGTACTTC.